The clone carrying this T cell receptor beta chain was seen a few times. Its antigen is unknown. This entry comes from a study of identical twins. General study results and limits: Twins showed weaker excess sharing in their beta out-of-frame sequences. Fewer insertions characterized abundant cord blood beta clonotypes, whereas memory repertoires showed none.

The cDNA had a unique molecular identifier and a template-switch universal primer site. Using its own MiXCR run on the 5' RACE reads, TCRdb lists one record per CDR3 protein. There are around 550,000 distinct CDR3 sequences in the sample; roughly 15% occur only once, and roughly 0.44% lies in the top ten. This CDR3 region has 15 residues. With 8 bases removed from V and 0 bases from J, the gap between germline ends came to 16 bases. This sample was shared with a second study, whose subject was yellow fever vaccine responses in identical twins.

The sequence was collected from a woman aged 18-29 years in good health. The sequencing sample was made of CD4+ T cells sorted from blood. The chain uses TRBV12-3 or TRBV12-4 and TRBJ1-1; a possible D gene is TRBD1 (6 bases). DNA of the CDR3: TGTGCCAGCGCCTATCAGGGGACCATGAACACTGAAGCTTTCTTT. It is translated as CASAYQGTMNTEAFF.